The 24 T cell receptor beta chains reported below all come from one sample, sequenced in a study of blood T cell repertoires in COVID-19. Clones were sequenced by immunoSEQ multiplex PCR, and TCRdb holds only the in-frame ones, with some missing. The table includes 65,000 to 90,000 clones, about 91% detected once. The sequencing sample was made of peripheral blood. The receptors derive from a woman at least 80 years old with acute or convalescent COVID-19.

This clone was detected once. CDR3 sequence reads: CASSRQGLSGNTIYF. Written as DNA, the CDR3 is TGTGCCAGCAGCCGACAGGGCCTCTCTGGAAACACCATATATTTT. This chain joins TRBV3-1 (or the pseudogene TRBV3-2) and TRBJ1-3; 7 bases agree with TRBD1. With V trimmed by 4 bases and J by 0 bases, 3 bases remained unmatched. The germline CDR1 and CDR2 sequences are LGHDT and YNNKEL (reference sequence). The CDR3 has 15 amino acids.

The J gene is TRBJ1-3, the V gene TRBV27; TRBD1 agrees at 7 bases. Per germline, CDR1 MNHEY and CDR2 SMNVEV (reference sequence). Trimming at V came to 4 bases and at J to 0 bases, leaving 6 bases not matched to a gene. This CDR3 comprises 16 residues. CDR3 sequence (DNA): TGTGCCAGCAGTTCCACCTGGACAGGCTCTGGAAACACCATATATTTT. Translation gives CASSSTWTGSGNTIYF.

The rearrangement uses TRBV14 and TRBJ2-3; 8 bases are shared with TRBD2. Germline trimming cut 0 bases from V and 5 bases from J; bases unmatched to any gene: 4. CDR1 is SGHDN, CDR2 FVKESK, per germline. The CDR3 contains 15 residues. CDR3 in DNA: TGTGCCAGCAGCCAAGATCGGCTAGCGGGAGATACGCAGTATTTT. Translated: CASSQDRLAGDTQYF.

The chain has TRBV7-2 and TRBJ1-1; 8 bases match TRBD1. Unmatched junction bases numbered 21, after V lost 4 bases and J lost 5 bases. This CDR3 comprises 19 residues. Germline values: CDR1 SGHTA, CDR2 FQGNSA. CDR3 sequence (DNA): TGTGCCAGCAGCTCTCGAGGGGGGACAGGAGCCCTGAAAGATACTGAAGCTTTCTTT. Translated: CASSSRGGTGALKDTEAFF.

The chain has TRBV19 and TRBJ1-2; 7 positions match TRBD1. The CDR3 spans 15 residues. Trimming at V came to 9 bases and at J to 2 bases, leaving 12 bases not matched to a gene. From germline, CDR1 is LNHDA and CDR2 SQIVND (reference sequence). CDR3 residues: CASQSYRGGNYGYTF. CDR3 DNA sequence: TGTGCCAGCCAGAGCTACAGGGGTGGAAACTATGGCTACACCTTC.

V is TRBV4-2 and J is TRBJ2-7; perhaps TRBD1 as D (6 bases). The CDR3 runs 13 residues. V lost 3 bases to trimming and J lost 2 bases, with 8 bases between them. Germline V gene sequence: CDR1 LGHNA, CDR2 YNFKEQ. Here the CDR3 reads CASSQDSAYEQYF. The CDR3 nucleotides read TGTGCCAGCAGCCAGGACAGCGCCTACGAGCAGTACTTC.

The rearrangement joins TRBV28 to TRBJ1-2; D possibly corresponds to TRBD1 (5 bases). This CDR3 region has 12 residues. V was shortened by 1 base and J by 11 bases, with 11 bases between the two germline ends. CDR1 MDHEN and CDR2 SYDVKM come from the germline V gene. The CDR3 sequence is CASSLSQGRYTF. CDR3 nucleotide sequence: TGTGCCAGCAGTTTATCGCAGGGAAGGTACACCTTC.

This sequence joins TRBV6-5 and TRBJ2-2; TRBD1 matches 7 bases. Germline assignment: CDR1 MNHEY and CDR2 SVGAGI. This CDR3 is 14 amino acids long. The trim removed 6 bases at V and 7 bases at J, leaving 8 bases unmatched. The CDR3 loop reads CASRRQGWDGELFF. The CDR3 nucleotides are TGTGCCAGCAGAAGACAGGGTTGGGACGGGGAGCTGTTTTTT.

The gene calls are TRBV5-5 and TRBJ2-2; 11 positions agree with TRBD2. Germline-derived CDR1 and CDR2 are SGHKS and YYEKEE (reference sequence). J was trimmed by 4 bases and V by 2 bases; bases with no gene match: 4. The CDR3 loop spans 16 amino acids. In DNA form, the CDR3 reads TGTGCCAGCAGCTTACTAGCGGGAGTGGTCACCGGGGAGCTGTTTTTT. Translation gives CASSLLAGVVTGELFF.

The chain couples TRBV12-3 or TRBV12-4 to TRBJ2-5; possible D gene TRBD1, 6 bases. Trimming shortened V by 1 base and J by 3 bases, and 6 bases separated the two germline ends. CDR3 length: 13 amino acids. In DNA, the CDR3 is TGTGCCAGCAGTTTAGGGACAGAAGAGACCCAGTACTTC. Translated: CASSLGTEETQYF.

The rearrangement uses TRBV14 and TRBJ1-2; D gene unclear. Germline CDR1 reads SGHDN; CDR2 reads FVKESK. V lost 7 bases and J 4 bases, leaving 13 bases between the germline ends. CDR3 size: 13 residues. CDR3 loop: CASTRGLGYGYTF. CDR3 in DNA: TGTGCCAGCACACGGGGATTGGGCTATGGCTACACCTTC.

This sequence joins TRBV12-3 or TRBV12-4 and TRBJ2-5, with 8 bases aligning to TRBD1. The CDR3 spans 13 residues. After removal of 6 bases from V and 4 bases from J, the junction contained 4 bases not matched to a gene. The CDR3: CASRRTGRETQYF. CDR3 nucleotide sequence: TGTGCCAGCAGGCGGACAGGGAGAGAGACCCAGTACTTC.

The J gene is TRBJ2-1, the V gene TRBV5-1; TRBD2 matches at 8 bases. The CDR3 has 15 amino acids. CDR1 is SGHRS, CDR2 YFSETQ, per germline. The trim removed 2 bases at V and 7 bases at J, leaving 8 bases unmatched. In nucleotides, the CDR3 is TGCGCCAGCAGCTTTCGAGCGGGAGCGATAAATGAGCAGTTCTTC. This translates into CASSFRAGAINEQFF. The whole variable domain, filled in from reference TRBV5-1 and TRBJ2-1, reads KAGVTQTPRYLIKTRGQQVTLSCSPISGHRSVSWYQQTPGQGLQFLFEYFSETQRNKGNFPGRFSGRQFSNSRSEMNVSTLELGDSALYLCASSFRAGAINEQFFGPGTRLTVL.

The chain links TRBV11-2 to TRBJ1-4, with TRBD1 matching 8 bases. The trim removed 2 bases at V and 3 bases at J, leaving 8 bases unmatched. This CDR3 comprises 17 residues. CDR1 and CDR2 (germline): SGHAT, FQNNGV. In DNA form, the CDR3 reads TGTGCCAGCAGCTTAACAGGGGGAGGTGTGTCTAATGAAAAACTGTTTTTT. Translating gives CASSLTGGGVSNEKLFF.

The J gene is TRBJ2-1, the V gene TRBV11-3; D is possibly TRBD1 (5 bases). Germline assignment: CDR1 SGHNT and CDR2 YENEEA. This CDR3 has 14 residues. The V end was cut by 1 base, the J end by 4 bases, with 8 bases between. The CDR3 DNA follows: TGTGCCAGCAGCTTAGGGACACATTACAATGAGCAGTTCTTC. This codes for CASSLGTHYNEQFF.

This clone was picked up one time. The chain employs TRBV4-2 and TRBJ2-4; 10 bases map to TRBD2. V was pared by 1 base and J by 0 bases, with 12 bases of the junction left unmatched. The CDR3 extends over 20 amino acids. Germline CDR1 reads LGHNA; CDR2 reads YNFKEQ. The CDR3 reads CASSQARIAGGQIAKNIQYF. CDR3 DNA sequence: TGTGCCAGCAGCCAAGCGAGAATAGCGGGGGGCCAGATAGCCAAAAACATTCAGTACTTC.

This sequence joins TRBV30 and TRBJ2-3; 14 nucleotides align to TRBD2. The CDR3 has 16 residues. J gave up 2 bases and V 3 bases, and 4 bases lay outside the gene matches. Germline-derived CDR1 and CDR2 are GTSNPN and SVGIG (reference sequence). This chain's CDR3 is CAWSGGLAGVTDTQYF. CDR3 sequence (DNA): TGTGCCTGGAGCGGGGGACTAGCGGGAGTCACAGATACGCAGTATTTT.

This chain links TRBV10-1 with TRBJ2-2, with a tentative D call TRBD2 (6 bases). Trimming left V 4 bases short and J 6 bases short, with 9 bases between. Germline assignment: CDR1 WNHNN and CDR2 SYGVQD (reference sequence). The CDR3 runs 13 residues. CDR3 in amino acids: CASSVPGAGELFF. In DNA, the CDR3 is TGCGCCAGCAGTGTCCCGGGGGCCGGGGAGCTGTTTTTT.

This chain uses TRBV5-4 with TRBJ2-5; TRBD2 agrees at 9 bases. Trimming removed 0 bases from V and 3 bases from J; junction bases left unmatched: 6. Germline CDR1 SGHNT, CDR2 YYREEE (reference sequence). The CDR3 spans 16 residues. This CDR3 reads CASSLAQRGAEETQYF. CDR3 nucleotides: TGTGCCAGCAGCTTGGCGCAGCGGGGGGCGGAAGAGACCCAGTACTTC.

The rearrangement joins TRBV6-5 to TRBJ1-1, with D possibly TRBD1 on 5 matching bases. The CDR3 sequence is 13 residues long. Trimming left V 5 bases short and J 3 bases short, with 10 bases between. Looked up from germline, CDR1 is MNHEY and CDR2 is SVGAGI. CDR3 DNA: TGTGCCAGCAGTCCTCCAGGGTACACTGAAGCTTTCTTT. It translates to CASSPPGYTEAFF.

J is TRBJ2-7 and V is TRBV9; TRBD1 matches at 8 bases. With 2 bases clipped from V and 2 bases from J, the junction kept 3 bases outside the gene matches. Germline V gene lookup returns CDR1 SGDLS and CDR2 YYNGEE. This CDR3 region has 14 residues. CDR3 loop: CASSVEDRAYEQYF. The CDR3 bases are TGTGCCAGCAGCGTCGAGGACAGGGCCTACGAGCAGTACTTC.

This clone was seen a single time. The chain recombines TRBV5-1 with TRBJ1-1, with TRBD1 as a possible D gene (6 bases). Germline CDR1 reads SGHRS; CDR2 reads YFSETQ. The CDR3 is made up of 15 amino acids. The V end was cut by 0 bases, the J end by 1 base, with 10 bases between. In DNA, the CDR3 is TGCGCCAGCAGCTTGGACGGCAGGGGGAACACTGAAGCTTTCTTT. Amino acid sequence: CASSLDGRGNTEAFF.

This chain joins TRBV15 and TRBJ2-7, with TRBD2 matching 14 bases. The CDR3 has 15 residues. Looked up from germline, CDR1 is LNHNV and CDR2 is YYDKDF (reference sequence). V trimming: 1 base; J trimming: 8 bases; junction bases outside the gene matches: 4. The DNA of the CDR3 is TGTGCCACCAGCAGAGCCGGGACTAGCGGGAGTCAGCAGTACTTC. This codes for CATSRAGTSGSQQYF. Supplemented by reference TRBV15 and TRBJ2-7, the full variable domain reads DAMVIQNPRYQVTQFGKPVTLSCSQTLNHNVMYWYQQKSSQAPKLLFHYYDKDFNNEADTPDNFQSRRPNTSFCFLDIRSPGLGDTAMYLCATSRAGTSGSQQYFGPGTRLTVT.

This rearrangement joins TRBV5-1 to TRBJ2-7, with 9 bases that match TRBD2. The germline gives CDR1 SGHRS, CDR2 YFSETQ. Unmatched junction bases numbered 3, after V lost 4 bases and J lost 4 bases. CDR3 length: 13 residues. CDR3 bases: TGCGCCAGCAGCCGCGGGGGGGTGTACGAGCAGTACTTC. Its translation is CASSRGGVYEQYF.